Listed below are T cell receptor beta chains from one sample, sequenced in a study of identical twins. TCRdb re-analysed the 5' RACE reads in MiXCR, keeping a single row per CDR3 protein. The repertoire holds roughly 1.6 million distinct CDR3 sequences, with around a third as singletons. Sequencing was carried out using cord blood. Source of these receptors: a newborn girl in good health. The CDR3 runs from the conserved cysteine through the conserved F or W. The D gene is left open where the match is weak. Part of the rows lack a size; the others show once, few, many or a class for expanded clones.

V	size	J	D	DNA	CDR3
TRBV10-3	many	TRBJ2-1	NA	TGTGCCATCAGTGCCGCGCCGAGACTACTCCCCTCCTACAATGAGCAGTTCTTC	CAISAAPRLLPSYNEQFF
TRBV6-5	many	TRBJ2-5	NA	TGTGCCAGCAGTTACTCGACAGGACAAGAGACCCAGTACTTC	CASSYSTGQETQYF
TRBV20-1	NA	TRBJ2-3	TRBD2	TGCAGTGCTAGTTCGGGGGGGCGGACAGATACGCAGTATTTT	CSASSGGRTDTQYF
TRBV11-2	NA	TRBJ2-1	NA	TGTGCCAGCAGCTTAGATGTCAGGAGGAGTGAGCAGTTCTTC	CASSLDVRRSEQFF
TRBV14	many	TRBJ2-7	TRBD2	TGTGCCAGCAGCCATCGACTAGCGGATTGGTACTTC	CASSHRLADWYF
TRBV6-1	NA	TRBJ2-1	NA	TGTGCCAGCAGTGAGAGCCCCAGCGGGTCCTACAATGAGCAGTTCTTC	CASSESPSGSYNEQFF
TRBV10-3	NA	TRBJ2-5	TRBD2	TGTGCCATCAGTGAGTCTGGAGGGACTAGCGGGGTTCAAGAGACCCAGTACTTC	CAISESGGTSGVQETQYF
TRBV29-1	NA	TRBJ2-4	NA	TGCAGCGTGGGGGGCAGGGGAACGGGGCAGTACTTC	CSVGGRGTGQYF
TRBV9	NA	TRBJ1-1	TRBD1	TGTGCCAGCAATCGGGACAGGTTGAACACTGAAGCTTTCTTT	CASNRDRLNTEAFF
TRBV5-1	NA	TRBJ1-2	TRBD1	TGCGCCAGCACCCGGGACAGGGGTGGCTACACCTTC	CASTRDRGGYTF
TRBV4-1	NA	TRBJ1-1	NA	TGCGCCAGCAGCCAATACTCCGGGAACACTGAAGCTTTCTTT	CASSQYSGNTEAFF
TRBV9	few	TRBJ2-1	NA	TGTGCCAGCAGCGTAGATCCAGCGGGTTTTTACAATGAGCAGTTCTTC	CASSVDPAGFYNEQFF
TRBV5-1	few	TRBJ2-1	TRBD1	TGCGCCAGCAGGCCGACAGGGTGGTACAATGAGCAGTTCTTC	CASRPTGWYNEQFF
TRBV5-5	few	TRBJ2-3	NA	TGTGCCAGCAGCTTGTATGCGGGCTCTAGCACAGATACGCAGTATTTT	CASSLYAGSSTDTQYF
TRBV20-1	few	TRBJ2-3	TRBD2	TGCAGTGCTAGAGGGGCTAGCGGGAGGTCAGATACGCAGTATTTT	CSARGASGRSDTQYF
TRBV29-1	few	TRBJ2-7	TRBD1	TGCAGCGGCGCACGGACAGGGACGCAAGAGCAGTACTTC	CSGARTGTQEQYF
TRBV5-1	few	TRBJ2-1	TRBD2	TGCGCCAGCAGCAGACCCGGGACTAGCGGGAGAGCAGTATACAATGAGCAGTTCTTC	CASSRPGTSGRAVYNEQFF
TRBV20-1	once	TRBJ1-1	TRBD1	TGCAGTGCCCCCAGACAGGGGCGGCCTGAAGCTTTCTTT	CSAPRQGRPEAFF
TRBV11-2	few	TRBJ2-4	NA	TGTGCCAGCAGCTTAGTAGGCTCACGAGGGGAGCAGTACTTC	CASSLVGSRGEQYF
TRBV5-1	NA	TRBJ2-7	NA	TGCGCCAGCAGCTTCCAGTACTACGAGCAGTACTTC	CASSFQYYEQYF
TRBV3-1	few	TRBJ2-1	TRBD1	TGTGCCAGCAGCCACTTCAGGACAGGGGGCACACACGAAGCCTACAATGAGCAGTTCTTC	CASSHFRTGGTHEAYNEQFF
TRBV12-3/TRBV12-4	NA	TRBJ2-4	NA	TGTGCCAGCAGTTTGGGGGGGCGAGGAGGTAGGGCCAAAAACATTCAGTACTTC	CASSLGGRGGRAKNIQYF
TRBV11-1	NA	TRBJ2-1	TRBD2	TGTGCCAGCAGCTCTAGGACTAGCGGGGGGATCGATGAGCAGTTCTTC	CASSSRTSGGIDEQFF
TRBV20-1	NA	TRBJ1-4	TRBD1	TGCAGTGCCCCAGCCGGGACAGGGGGAGAAAAACTGTTTTTT	CSAPAGTGGEKLFF
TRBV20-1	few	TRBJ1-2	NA	TGCAGTGGGAGACGGGGGAACTATGGCTACACCTTC	CSGRRGNYGYTF
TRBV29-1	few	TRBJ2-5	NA	TGCAGCGTTGTTCGGGGACAACAAGAGACCCAGTACTTC	CSVVRGQQETQYF
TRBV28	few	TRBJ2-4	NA	TGTGCCAGCGGAGCACTAGTAGGCATTCAGTACTTC	CASGALVGIQYF
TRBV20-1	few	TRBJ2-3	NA	TGCAGTGCTAGAGACAGAGGACTATCGATAGATACGCAGTATTTT	CSARDRGLSIDTQYF
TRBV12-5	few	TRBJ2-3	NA	TGTGCTAGTGGTTGGGGAGATACGCAGTATTTT	CASGWGDTQYF
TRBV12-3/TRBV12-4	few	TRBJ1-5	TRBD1	TGTGCCAGCAGTAGGACAGGGATAGATCAGCCCCAGCATTTT	CASSRTGIDQPQHF
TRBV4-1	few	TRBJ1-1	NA	TGCGCCAGCAGCCGGACAGTTCAGGGGATCACTGAAGCTTTCTTT	CASSRTVQGITEAFF
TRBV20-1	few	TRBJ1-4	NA	TGCAGTGCTAGAGATCGCAGGGAAAAACTGTTTTTT	CSARDRREKLFF
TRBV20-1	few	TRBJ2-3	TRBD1	TGCAGTGCTAGAGCCCAGGGGGCCTTCACAGATACGCAGTATTTT	CSARAQGAFTDTQYF
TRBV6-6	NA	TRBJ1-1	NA	TGTGCCAGCGCTAGAGGAGTGAACACTGAAGCTTTCTTT	CASARGVNTEAFF
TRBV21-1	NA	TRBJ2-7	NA	TGTGCCAGCAGAACCAGGACAGGGGAAACGGGCTACGAGCAGTACTTC	CASRTRTGETGYEQYF
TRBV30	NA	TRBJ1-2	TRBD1	TGTGCCTGGAGTGCCGCAGGGGGCTTTGGCTACACCTTC	CAWSAAGGFGYTF
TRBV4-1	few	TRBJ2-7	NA	TGCGCCAGCAGCCAACCAGAGGCCTCCTACGAGCAGTACTTC	CASSQPEASYEQYF
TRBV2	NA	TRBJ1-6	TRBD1	TGTGCCAGCAACACAGGGGCCTATTATAATTCACCCCTCCACTTT	CASNTGAYYNSPLHF
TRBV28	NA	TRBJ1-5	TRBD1	TGTGCCAGCAGTTTAGGGACAGCCTGGGTCGGCGATGAGCATTTT	CASSLGTAWVGDEHF
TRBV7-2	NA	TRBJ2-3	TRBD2	TGTGCCAGCAGCTTAGAGCCGGGACTAGCGGGGCTCACAGATACGCAGTATTTT	CASSLEPGLAGLTDTQYF
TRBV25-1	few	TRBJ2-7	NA	TGTGCCAGCAGTATCTTATACGAGCAGTACTTC	CASSILYEQYF